Each of the 8 T cell receptor beta chains below was sequenced from the same sample in a study of shared clonotypes between healthy human individuals. Generated by immunoSEQ multiplex PCR, the TCRdb table keeps only in-frame clones and is missing some. The sample yields approximately 2.5 million clones, more than 90% seen once. The sample taken for sequencing was naive CD4+ T cells sorted from blood. Regarding subset: CD45RA+ positively selected. These receptors all stem from a young man in good health.

The V and J genes are TRBV6-5 and TRBJ1-6, with no clear D. V shed 6 bases and J shed 11 bases, with 11 bases lying between them. Germline-derived CDR1 and CDR2 are MNHEY and SVGAGI. This CDR3 contains 12 residues. The CDR3 region is CASRSVEPPLHF. The DNA of the CDR3 is TGTGCCAGCAGATCTGTCGAGCCACCCCTCCACTTT.

CDR3 DNA: TGTGCCAGCAGCGCCTCGACTAGCGGGAGTTACGAGCAGTACTTC. This sequence encodes CASSASTSGSYEQYF. V and J are TRBV9 and TRBJ2-7; 12 nucleotides agree with TRBD2. Germline assignment: CDR1 SGDLS and CDR2 YYNGEE. The junction had 5 bases not matched to a gene; V was cut back by 3 bases and J by 4 bases. The CDR3 has 15 residues.

The genes are TRBV7-2 and TRBJ2-1; 12 bases line up with TRBD2. This CDR3 is 15 amino acids long. In germline, CDR1 is SGHTA, CDR2 FQGNSA. J lost 7 bases, V lost 8 bases, and 9 bases had no gene match. This CDR3 is CASGPRLAGANEQFF. The DNA for the CDR3 is TGTGCCAGCGGACCCCGACTAGCGGGAGCAAATGAGCAGTTCTTC.

This chain links TRBV18 with TRBJ1-6; maybe TRBD1 (5 bases). Trimming stripped 3 bases from V and 7 bases from J, with 13 bases between. Germline V lookup: CDR1 KGHSH, CDR2 LQKENI. The CDR3 is made up of 15 amino acids. CDR3 DNA sequence: TGTGCCAGCTCACCGTCGGAAGGGGACAATTCACCCCTCCACTTT. It encodes CASSPSEGDNSPLHF.

This clone appeared a single time. The chain recombines TRBV19 with TRBJ1-2; tentatively, D is TRBD1 (6 bases). The germline V gene has CDR1 LNHDA and CDR2 SQIVND (reference sequence). V was cut by 7 bases and J by 4 bases, with 7 bases left in between. CDR3 length equals 11 residues. CDR3: CASTGAYGYTF. The CDR3, as DNA: TGTGCCAGTACAGGGGCCTATGGCTACACCTTC.

The V call is TRBV10-3, the J call TRBJ1-2; tentatively, D is TRBD1 (5 bases). Trimming pared 10 bases from V and 1 base from J, leaving 16 bases between. The CDR3 loop spans 14 amino acids. Germline values: CDR1 ENHRY, CDR2 SYGVKD. CDR3 sequence (DNA): TGTGCCACAACAAATCAGGGAAATAACTATGGCTACACCTTC. It encodes CATTNQGNNYGYTF.

The chain has TRBV18 and TRBJ2-7; tentatively, D is TRBD2 (5 bases). V was cut by 0 bases and J by 5 bases, with 8 bases left in between. Germline lookup yields CDR1 KGHSH and CDR2 LQKENI. The CDR3 sequence is 13 residues long. CDR3 bases: TGTGCCAGCTCACCACCGCCGGGGAACGAGCAGTACTTC. Its translation: CASSPPPGNEQYF.

The chain employs TRBV6-1 and TRBJ1-4, with TRBD1 matching over 8 bases. Germline CDR1 reads MNHNS; CDR2 reads SASEGT. This CDR3 region has 16 residues. Germline trimming cut 4 bases from V and 0 bases from J; bases unmatched to any gene: 4. The CDR3 DNA follows: TGTGCCAGCAGTGGCATCAGGGGGCCAACTAATGAAAAACTGTTTTTT. It codes for CASSGIRGPTNEKLFF.